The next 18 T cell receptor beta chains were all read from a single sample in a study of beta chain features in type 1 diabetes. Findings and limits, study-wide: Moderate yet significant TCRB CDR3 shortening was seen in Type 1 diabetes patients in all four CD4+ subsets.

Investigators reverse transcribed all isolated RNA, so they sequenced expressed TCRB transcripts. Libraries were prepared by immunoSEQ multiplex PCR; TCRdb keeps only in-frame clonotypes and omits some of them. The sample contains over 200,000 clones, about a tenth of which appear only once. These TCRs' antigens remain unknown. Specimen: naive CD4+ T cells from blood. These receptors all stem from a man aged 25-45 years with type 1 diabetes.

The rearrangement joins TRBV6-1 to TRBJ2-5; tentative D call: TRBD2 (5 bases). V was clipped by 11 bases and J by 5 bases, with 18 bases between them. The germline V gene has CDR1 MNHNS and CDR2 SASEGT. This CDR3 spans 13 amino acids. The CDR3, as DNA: TGTGCCGGAAGGAGGTCCCTGGTGGAGACCCAGTACTTC. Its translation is CAGRRSLVETQYF.

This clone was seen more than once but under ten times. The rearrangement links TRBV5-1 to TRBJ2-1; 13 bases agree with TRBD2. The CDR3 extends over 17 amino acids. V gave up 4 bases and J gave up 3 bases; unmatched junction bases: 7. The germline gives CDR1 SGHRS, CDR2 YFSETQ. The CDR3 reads CASSAGLAGTVYNEQFF. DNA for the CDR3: TGCGCCAGCAGCGCGGGACTAGCGGGAACAGTCTACAATGAGCAGTTCTTC.

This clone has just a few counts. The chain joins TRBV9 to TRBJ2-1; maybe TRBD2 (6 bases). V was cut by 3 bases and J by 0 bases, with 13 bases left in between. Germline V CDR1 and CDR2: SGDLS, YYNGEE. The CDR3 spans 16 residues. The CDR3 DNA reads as TGTGCCAGCAGCGCCCCCGGGGGAAGCTCCTACAATGAGCAGTTCTTC. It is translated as CASSAPGGSSYNEQFF.

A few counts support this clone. The CDR3, as DNA: TGCAGCGTTGGACCGGGGAACTACGAGCAGTACTTC. This gives the protein CSVGPGNYEQYF. V usage is TRBV29-1 and J usage is TRBJ2-7; TRBD2 might be the D (5 bases). CDR3 length equals 12 residues. The V end lost 4 bases, the J end lost 3 bases, and 10 bases lay between the germline ends. CDR1 is SQVTM, CDR2 ANQGSEA, per germline.

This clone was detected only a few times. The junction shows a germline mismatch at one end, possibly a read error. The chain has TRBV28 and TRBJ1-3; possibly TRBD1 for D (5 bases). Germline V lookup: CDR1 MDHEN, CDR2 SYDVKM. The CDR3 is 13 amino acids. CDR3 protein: CASTRGTGNTIYF. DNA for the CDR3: TGTGCAAGCACGCGGGGGACCGGAAACACCATATATTTT. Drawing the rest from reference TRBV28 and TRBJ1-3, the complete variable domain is DVKVTQSSRYLVKRTGEKVFLECVQDMDHENMFWYRQDPGLGLRLIYFSYDVKMKEKGDIPEGYSVSREKKERFSLILESASTNQTSMYLCASTRGTGNTIYFGEGSWLTVV.

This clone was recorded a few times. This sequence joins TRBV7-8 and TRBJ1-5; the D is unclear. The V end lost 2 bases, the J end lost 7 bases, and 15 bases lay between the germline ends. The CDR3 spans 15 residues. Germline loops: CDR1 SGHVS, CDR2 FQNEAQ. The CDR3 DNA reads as TGTGCCAGCAGCTTAATGGAGGGAGCAGGCCAGCCCCAGCATTTT. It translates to CASSLMEGAGQPQHF. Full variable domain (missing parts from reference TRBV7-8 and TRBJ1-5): GAGVSQSPRYKVAKRGQDVALRCDPISGHVSLFWYQQALGQGPEFLTYFQNEAQLDKSGLPSDRFFAERPEGSVSTLKIQRTQQEDSAVYLCASSLMEGAGQPQHFGDGTRLSIL.

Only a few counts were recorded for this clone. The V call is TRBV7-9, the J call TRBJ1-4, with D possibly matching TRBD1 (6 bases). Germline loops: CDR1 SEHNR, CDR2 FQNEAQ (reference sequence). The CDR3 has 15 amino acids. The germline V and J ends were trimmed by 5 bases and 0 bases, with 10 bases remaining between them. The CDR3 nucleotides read TGTGCCAGCAGCCGGGACACCTCAACTAATGAAAAACTGTTTTTT. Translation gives CASSRDTSTNEKLFF.

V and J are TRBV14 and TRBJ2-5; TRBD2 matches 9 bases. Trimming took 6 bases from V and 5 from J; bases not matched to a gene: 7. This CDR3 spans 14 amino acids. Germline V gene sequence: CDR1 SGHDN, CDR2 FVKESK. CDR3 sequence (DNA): TGTGCCAGCAGTCGCGGGGGGGCCTTTGAGACCCAGTACTTC. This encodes CASSRGGAFETQYF. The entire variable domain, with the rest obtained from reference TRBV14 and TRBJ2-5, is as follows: EAGVTQFPSHSVIEKGQTVTLRCDPISGHDNLYWYRRVMGKEIKFLLHFVKESKQDESGMPNNRFLAERTGGTYSTLKVQPAELEDSGVYFCASSRGGAFETQYFGPGTRLLVL.

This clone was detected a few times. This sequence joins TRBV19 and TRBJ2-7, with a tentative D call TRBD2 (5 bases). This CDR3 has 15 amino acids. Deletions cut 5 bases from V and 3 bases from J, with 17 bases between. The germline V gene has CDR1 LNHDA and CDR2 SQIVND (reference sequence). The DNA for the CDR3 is TGTGCCAGTAGTCCTTTACGACGGGGAGACTACGAGCAGTACTTC. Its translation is CASSPLRRGDYEQYF.

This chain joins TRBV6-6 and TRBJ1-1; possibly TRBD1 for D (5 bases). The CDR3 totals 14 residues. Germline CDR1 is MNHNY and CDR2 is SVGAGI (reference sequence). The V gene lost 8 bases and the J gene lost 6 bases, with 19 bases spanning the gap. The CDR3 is CASLPTTAGAEAFF. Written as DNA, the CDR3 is TGTGCCAGCTTGCCGACGACAGCTGGCGCTGAAGCTTTCTTT.

The CDR3 nucleotides are TGTGCCACGGGGACAGGGTTTCGGCCCCAGCATTTT. Its translation: CATGTGFRPQHF. The chain is built from TRBV27 and TRBJ1-5, with 9 bases lining up with TRBD1. With 10 bases clipped from V and 9 bases from J, the junction kept 7 bases outside the gene matches. This CDR3 contains 12 residues. Germline lookup yields CDR1 MNHEY and CDR2 SMNVEV (reference sequence).

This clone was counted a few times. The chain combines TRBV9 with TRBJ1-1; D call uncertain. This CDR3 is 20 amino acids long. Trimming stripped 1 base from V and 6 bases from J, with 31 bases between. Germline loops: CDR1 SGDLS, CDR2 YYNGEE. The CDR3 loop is CASSVMELSSAWVTASEAFF. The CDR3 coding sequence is TGTGCCAGCAGCGTAATGGAGTTGAGCTCGGCATGGGTAACGGCGTCTGAAGCTTTCTTT.

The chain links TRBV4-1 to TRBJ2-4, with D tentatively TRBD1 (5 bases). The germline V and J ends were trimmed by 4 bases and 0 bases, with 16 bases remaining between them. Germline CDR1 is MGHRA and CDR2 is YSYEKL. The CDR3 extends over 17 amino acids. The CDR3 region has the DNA TGCGCCAGCAGCCGGGATAACAGGATCCTAGCCAAAAACATTCAGTACTTC. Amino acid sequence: CASSRDNRILAKNIQYF.

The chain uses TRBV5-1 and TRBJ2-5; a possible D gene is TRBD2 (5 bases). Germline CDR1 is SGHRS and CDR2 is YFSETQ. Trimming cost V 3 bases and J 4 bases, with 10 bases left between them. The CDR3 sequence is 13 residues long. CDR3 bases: TGCGCCAGCAGCTCAGCGGTCCGAGAGACCCAGTACTTC. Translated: CASSSAVRETQYF.

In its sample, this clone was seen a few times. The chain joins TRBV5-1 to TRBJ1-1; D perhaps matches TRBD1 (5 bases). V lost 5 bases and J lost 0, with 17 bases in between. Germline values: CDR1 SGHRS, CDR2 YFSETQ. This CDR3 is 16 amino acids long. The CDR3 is CASSPQTASLNTEAFF. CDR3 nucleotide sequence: TGCGCCAGCAGTCCACAGACAGCATCCCTGAACACTGAAGCTTTCTTT.

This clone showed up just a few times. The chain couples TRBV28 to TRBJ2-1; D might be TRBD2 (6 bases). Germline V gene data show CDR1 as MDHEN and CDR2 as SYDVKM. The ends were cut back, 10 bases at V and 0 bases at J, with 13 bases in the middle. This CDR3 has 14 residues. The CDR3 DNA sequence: TGTGCCATTCGGGACTCCAGCTCCTACAATGAGCAGTTCTTC. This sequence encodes CAIRDSSSYNEQFF.

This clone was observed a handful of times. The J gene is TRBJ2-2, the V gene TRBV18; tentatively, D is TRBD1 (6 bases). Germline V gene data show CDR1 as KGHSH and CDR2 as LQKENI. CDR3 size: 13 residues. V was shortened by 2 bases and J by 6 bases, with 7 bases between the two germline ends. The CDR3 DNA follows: TGTGCCAGCTCACCAACAGGGTCCGGGGAGCTGTTTTTT. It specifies CASSPTGSGELFF.

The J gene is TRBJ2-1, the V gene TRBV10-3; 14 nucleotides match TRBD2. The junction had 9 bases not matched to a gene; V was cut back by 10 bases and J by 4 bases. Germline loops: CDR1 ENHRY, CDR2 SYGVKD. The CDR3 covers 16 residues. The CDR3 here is CATRTSGGPNYNEQFF. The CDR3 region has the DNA TGTGCCACCAGGACTAGCGGGGGGCCTAATTACAATGAGCAGTTCTTC.